This T cell receptor (beta chain) originates from a study of blood T cell repertoires in COVID-19. The overall study: Sources were T cells, B-cell-depleted T cells, or PBMCs; the material itself was cDNA or gDNA.

The data were produced by immunoSEQ multiplex PCR, yet TCRdb's version contains in-frame clones alone and is incomplete. The repertoire holds about 120,000 clones, with 87% as singletons. The CDR3 has 15 residues. Looked up from germline, CDR1 is MGHRA and CDR2 is YSYEKL. Losses at the gene ends were 1 base for V and 7 bases for J; bases not matched to a gene: 5. Comments on this clone: Different DNA sequences within this sample yield the same CDR3.

The sample consisted of peripheral blood. The receptor was derived from a woman between 65 and 79 years old with acute or convalescent COVID-19. The chain employs TRBV4-1 and TRBJ1-4, with 8 bases identical to TRBD1. CDR3 bases: TGCGCCAGCAGCCAAGCCGGGACAGGTTTTGAAAAACTGTTTTTT. Its translation is CASSQAGTGFEKLFF.